This T cell receptor beta chain was sequenced for a study of blood T cells in healthy people across ages. CDR3 length: 12 amino acids. Study results and caveats: Long-lived and aged donors differed, with more naive CD4+ cells and higher diversity in the long-lived. Possibly, changes in expanded clonotypes were confounded because donor CMV status was unknown.

Next came a second PCR, run for about 6 to 12 cycles, which used a sample-barcoded 5' primer along with a J-beta primer mix. A tag from a template-switch adaptor with 12 random nucleotides marked each cDNA molecule. TCRdb re-analysed the 5' RACE reads in MiXCR, keeping a single row per CDR3 protein. The table lists about 780,000 distinct CDR3 sequences, about 45% of them singletons. To note about this clonotype: Its antigen remains unknown. Germline and junction disagree at one end, which may indicate a read error.

This TCR derives from a man at least 80 years old in good health. Sequenced material: blood. This chain links TRBV12-3 or TRBV12-4 with TRBJ2-1; the D is unclear. The CDR3 sequence: CASSFLVEAQVF. The CDR3 DNA is TGTGCCAGCAGTTTCTTGGTTGAGGCCCAAGTCTTC.